This TCR beta chain was found in a study of beta chain features in type 1 diabetes. Study information: Healthy donors and patients showed comparable age, gender and cell yields. The study's findings and limits: The study found moderately but significantly shorter TCRB CDR3s in all four CD4+ subsets of Type 1 diabetes patients.

The CDR3 spans 13 residues. Per germline, CDR1 SGHAT and CDR2 FQNNGV. This clone was recorded a few times. What it recognizes is unknown. One junction end does not reproduce the germline sequence, and a read error may be involved. All of the isolated RNA was reverse transcribed, so expressed TCRB transcripts were sequenced. Assay used: immunoSEQ multiplex PCR; TCRdb lists only in-frame clones, some missing. The sample records 350,000 to 450,000 clones, over 9.5% being singletons. The chain carries TRBV11-2 and TRBJ2-7; TRBD1 might be the D (6 bases). The sequence came from a woman between 18 and 29 years old with type 1 diabetes. Sequencing was performed on naive CD4+ T cells from blood. The CDR3 nucleotides read TGTGCCAGCAGCGCCTACAGGGAAGCCGACGCGGGCTTC. It translates to CASSAYREADAGF.